The 12 T cell receptor beta chains listed next were all sequenced from one sample in a study of cytomegalovirus exposure and HLA in healthy donors. In the PCR, 60 Vbeta and 13 Jbeta primers were used. Clones were sequenced by immunoSEQ multiplex PCR, and TCRdb holds only the in-frame ones, with some missing. The table lists around 53,000 clones. The sample was PBMCs. The receptors were gathered from a male donor in good health and CMV-seropositive.

The rearrangement joins TRBV7-2 to TRBJ2-7; D remains unclear. Trimming took 3 bases from V and 0 from J, leaving 9 bases between them. The germline V gene has CDR1 SGHTA and CDR2 FQGNSA. CDR3 length: 14 amino acids. CDR3 in DNA: TGTGCCAGCAGCTTTACCCACGGCTCCTACGAGCAGTACTTC. Protein sequence: CASSFTHGSYEQYF.

The V call is TRBV6-4, the J call TRBJ2-1; 7 bases line up with TRBD2. The germline V gene has CDR1 MRHNA and CDR2 SNTAGT. CDR3 size: 14 residues. The trim removed 2 bases at V and 6 bases at J, leaving 4 bases unmatched. CDR3 in DNA: TGTGCCAGCAGTGACACTTCTAGCGGCAATGAGCAGTTCTTC. Protein: CASSDTSSGNEQFF.

The chain has TRBV15 and TRBJ1-4; D not certain. Per germline, CDR1 LNHNV and CDR2 YYDKDF (reference sequence). This CDR3 spans 16 amino acids. Trimming pared 1 base from V and 5 bases from J, leaving 14 bases between. CDR3 sequence reads: CATSRGRVVVNEKLFF. The CDR3 DNA reads TGTGCCACCAGCAGAGGTCGGGTAGTCGTCAATGAAAAACTGTTTTTT.

The chain carries TRBV2 and TRBJ1-5, with 7 bases that match TRBD1. V lost 8 bases and J lost 0; bases outside the gene matches: 19. Germline CDR1 SNHLY, CDR2 FYNNEI. The CDR3 is 19 amino acids. CDR3 coding DNA: TGTGCCAGCTCTCAGGACAGGCCGTCCGGTGAGTATAGCAATCAGCCCCAGCATTTT. Translated, it gives CASSQDRPSGEYSNQPQHF.

The V and J genes are TRBV15 and TRBJ1-2; no clear D. CDR3 length: 12 residues. CDR1 is LNHNV and CDR2 is YYDKDF in the germline V gene (reference sequence). The ends were cut back, 1 base at V and 5 bases at J, with 5 bases in the middle. The CDR3 protein is CATSRGGYGYTF. CDR3 nucleotides: TGTGCCACCAGCAGAGGAGGGTATGGCTACACCTTC. The full variable domain, rest sourced from reference TRBV15 and TRBJ1-2, is DAMVIQNPRYQVTQFGKPVTLSCSQTLNHNVMYWYQQKSSQAPKLLFHYYDKDFNNEADTPDNFQSRRPNTSFCFLDIRSPGLGDTAMYLCATSRGGYGYTFGSGTRLTVV.

V and J are TRBV5-1 and TRBJ2-2, with D possibly matching TRBD2 (5 bases). CDR1 and CDR2 from the germline V gene are SGHRS and YFSETQ. CDR3 length: 11 amino acids. V lost 7 bases and J lost 5, with 6 bases in between. The CDR3 loop is CASGETGELFF. The CDR3 region has the DNA TGCGCCAGCGGGGAGACCGGGGAGCTGTTTTTT.

This sequence joins TRBV5-1 and TRBJ2-7; 8 nucleotides agree with TRBD1. Looked up from germline, CDR1 is SGHRS and CDR2 is YFSETQ. This CDR3 has 14 residues. J gave up 2 bases and V 4 bases, and 5 bases lay outside the gene matches. CDR3 bases: TGCGCCAGCAGCCCGACAGGGGAGGCCTACGAGCAGTACTTC. Translation gives CASSPTGEAYEQYF.

The chain recombines TRBV19 with TRBJ2-5; 12 nucleotides line up with TRBD2. Germline CDR1 reads LNHDA; CDR2 reads SQIVND (reference sequence). CDR3 length: 18 residues. V shed 4 bases and J 1 base; nucleotides not matched to a gene: 10. The CDR3, as DNA: TGTGCCAGTAGTACCTCGACTAGCGGGAGTACAACCCAAGAGACCCAGTACTTC. Protein: CASSTSTSGSTTQETQYF.

CDR3 region: CATGQGAHTGELFF. The CDR3 DNA sequence: TGTGCCACCGGACAGGGGGCGCACACCGGGGAGCTGTTTTTT. The chain recombines TRBV10-3 with TRBJ2-2, with 11 nucleotides matching TRBD1. J lost 3 bases, V lost 10 bases, and 4 bases had no gene match. This CDR3 comprises 14 residues. The V gene's germline CDR1 is ENHRY and CDR2 SYGVKD.

The chain has TRBV30 and TRBJ2-3; the match to TRBD2 covers 11 bases. Per germline, CDR1 GTSNPN and CDR2 SVGIG (reference sequence). The CDR3 extends over 15 amino acids. Germline trimming cut 7 bases from V and 5 bases from J; bases unmatched to any gene: 11. The DNA for the CDR3 is TGTGCCTACACGGGACTAGCGGATGTTGAAGATACGCAGTATTTT. It yields the protein CAYTGLADVEDTQYF.

This chain's CDR3 is CASSRGDRENGYTF. For the CDR3, the DNA is TGTGCCAGCAGCCGGGGGGACAGGGAGAATGGCTACACCTTC. V gene TRBV5-4 combines with J gene TRBJ1-2, with 9 positions matching TRBD1. The CDR3 loop spans 14 amino acids. J gave up 6 bases and V 4 bases, and 7 bases lay outside the gene matches. Germline-derived CDR1 and CDR2 are SGHNT and YYREEE (reference sequence).

The V and J genes are TRBV6-6 and TRBJ2-3; 15 nucleotides line up with TRBD2. The germline CDR1 and CDR2 sequences are MNHNY and SVGAGI (reference sequence). J gave up 6 bases and V 4 bases, and 5 bases lay outside the gene matches. This CDR3 is built from 16 residues. CDR3 nucleotide sequence: TGTGCCAGCAGTTGGGGACTAGCGGGGGGCCAGGATACGCAGTATTTT. Its protein is CASSWGLAGGQDTQYF.